Below are 8 T cell receptor beta chains sequenced from a single sample in a study of shared clonotypes between healthy human individuals. Here immunoSEQ multiplex PCR was the method, and the copy in TCRdb shows in-frame clones only, minus some. The repertoire holds about 230,000 clones, with approximately 65% as singletons. The sequencing sample was made of memory CD4+ T cells sorted from blood. As to subset: CD45RA-negative fraction. The receptor source for this set is a man younger than 40 in good health.

The chain recombines TRBV10-3 with TRBJ1-5, with TRBD1 identical over 8 bases. The trim removed 4 bases at V and 4 bases at J, leaving 6 bases unmatched. The CDR3 sequence is 15 residues long. Germline values: CDR1 ENHRY, CDR2 SYGVKD. Here the CDR3 DNA reads TGTGCCATCAGTGTAGGACAGGGACTAAATCAGCCCCAGCATTTT. It yields the protein CAISVGQGLNQPQHF.

The chain couples TRBV5-5 to TRBJ2-7; D remains unclear. V was pared by 4 bases and J by 0 bases, with 5 bases between. CDR1 is SGHKS and CDR2 is YYEKEE in the germline V gene (reference sequence). The CDR3 contains 12 residues. The CDR3 region is CASSGVSYEQYF. The DNA of the CDR3 is TGTGCCAGCAGCGGGGTCTCCTACGAGCAGTACTTC.

In DNA, the CDR3 is TGCGCCAGCAGCTCCGGGACAGGGGGCTTTGAGACCCAGTACTTC. Residues: CASSSGTGGFETQYF. The chain joins TRBV5-1 to TRBJ2-5, with TRBD1 identical over 12 bases. Germline assignment: CDR1 SGHRS and CDR2 YFSETQ. V lost 3 bases and J lost 5; bases outside the gene matches: 5. The length of the CDR3 is 15 residues.

The chain links TRBV28 to TRBJ1-1; 7 bases align to TRBD1. Germline values: CDR1 MDHEN, CDR2 SYDVKM. The junction had 12 bases not matched to a gene; V was cut back by 4 bases and J by 1 base. The CDR3 extends over 17 amino acids. In DNA, the CDR3 is TGTGCCAGCAGTTCGACAGGGAGGATTTCGAAGAACACTGAAGCTTTCTTT. Encoded protein: CASSSTGRISKNTEAFF.

The rearrangement uses TRBV5-8 and TRBJ2-1; D is unclear. Between the trimmed V and J ends, which lost 4 bases and 1 base, there was a span of 12 bases. This CDR3 has 15 residues. The germline V gene has CDR1 SGHTS and CDR2 YDEGEE. CDR3 in amino acids: CASSVGETSYNEQFF. The CDR3 DNA follows: TGTGCCAGCAGCGTCGGAGAAACGTCCTACAATGAGCAGTTCTTC.

This clone was detected only a few times. The V call is TRBV30, the J call TRBJ1-1; possibly TRBD1 for D (6 bases). Germline loops: CDR1 GTSNPN, CDR2 SVGIG (reference sequence). This CDR3 has 13 residues. V shed 1 base and J shed 1 base, with 7 bases lying between them. The DNA of the CDR3 is TGTGCCTGGAGTGAACAGGGGAACACTGAAGCTTTCTTT. Amino acid sequence: CAWSEQGNTEAFF.

This clone has just one count. This rearrangement joins TRBV7-2 to TRBJ2-7; the match to TRBD2 covers 7 bases. Germline values: CDR1 SGHTA, CDR2 FQGNSA. The CDR3 runs to 18 residues. V lost 4 bases to trimming and J lost 4 bases; unmatched junction nucleotides: 19. CDR3 in DNA: TGTGCCAGCAGCTCTTTACCCCTGGCCGTGGGAGCGGGATACGAGCAGTACTTC. This codes for CASSSLPLAVGAGYEQYF.

The chain combines TRBV6-5 with TRBJ2-7, with 9 bases lining up with TRBD1. The CDR3 covers 13 residues. V trimming: 7 bases; J trimming: 7 bases; junction bases outside the gene matches: 8. Germline V gene lookup returns CDR1 MNHEY and CDR2 SVGAGI. The CDR3 sequence is CASTRDRVGEQYF. The CDR3 nucleotides are TGTGCCAGCACCAGGGACAGGGTGGGGGAGCAGTACTTC.